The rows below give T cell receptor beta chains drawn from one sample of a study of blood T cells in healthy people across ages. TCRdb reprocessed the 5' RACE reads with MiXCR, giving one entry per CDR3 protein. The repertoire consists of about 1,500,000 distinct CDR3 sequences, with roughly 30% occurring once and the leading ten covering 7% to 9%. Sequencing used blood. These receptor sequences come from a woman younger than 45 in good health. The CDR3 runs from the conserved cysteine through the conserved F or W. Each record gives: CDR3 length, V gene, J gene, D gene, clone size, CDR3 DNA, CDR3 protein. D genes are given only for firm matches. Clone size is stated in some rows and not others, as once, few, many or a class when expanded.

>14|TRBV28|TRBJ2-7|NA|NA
TGTGCCAGCAGCCTGCGGAGGGCAGTCTACGAGCAGTACTTC
CASSLRRAVYEQYF
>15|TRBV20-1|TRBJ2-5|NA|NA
TGCAGTGCTAGAGCCCCTGGGCCAGGGGAAGAGACCCAGTACTTC
CSARAPGPGEETQYF
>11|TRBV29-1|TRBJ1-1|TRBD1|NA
TGCAGCGGGACAGGGGCCTCCGCGGCTTTCTTT
CSGTGASAAFF
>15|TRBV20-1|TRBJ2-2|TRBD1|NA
TGCAGTGCTAGCAGACAGGGTGAGAACACCGGGGAGCTGTTTTTT
CSASRQGENTGELFF
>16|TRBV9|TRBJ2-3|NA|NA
TGTGCCAGCAGCGTAGGTGAACCATGGGGCACAGATACGCAGTATTTT
CASSVGEPWGTDTQYF
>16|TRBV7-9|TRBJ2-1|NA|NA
TGTGCCAGCAGCCCCCCGGGAGCGGGCTCCTGCAATGAGCAGTTCTTC
CASSPPGAGSCNEQFF
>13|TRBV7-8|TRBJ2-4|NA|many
TGTGCCAGCAGCTTAGAGGGCAGAAACATTCAGTACTTC
CASSLEGRNIQYF
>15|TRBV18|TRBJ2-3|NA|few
TGTGCCAGCTCACCACTCGCGGAGGCGAAAGATACGCAGTATTTT
CASSPLAEAKDTQYF
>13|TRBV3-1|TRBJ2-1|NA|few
TGTGCCAGCAGCCAAGAAAGGGTGCATGAGCAGTTCTTC
CASSQERVHEQFF
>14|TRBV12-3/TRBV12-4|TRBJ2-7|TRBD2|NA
TGTGCCAGCAGTTTACTAGCGGGGTATAACGAGCAGTACTTC
CASSLLAGYNEQYF
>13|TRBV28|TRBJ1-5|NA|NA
TGTGCCAGCAGTATTGCCAGGGCTCAGCCCCAGCATTTT
CASSIARAQPQHF
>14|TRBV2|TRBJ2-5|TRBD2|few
TGTGCCAGCACTATGACTAGCGCCCAAGAGACCCAGTACTTC
CASTMTSAQETQYF
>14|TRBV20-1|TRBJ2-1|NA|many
TGCAGTGCTAGGGGCGCCACTTTTCCCAATGAGCAGTTCTTC
CSARGATFPNEQFF
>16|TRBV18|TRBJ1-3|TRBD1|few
TGTGCCAGCTCACCAGGGACAGGGATCTCTGGAAACACCATATATTTT
CASSPGTGISGNTIYF
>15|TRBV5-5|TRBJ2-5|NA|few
TGTGCCAGCAGCTTGGGAGGGTTGGCCATAGAGACCCAGTACTTC
CASSLGGLAIETQYF
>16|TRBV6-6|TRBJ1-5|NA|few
TGTGCCAGCAGTTACCGTTCGTCTTGGGAGAATCAGCCCCAGCATTTT
CASSYRSSWENQPQHF
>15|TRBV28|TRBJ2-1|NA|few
TGTGCCAGCAGTTGGGAAGGGGGGAACTACAATGAGCAGTTCTTC
CASSWEGGNYNEQFF
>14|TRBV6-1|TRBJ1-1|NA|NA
TGTGCCAGCAGTGAGACGGCCGGACGGAGTGAAGCTTTCTTT
CASSETAGRSEAFF
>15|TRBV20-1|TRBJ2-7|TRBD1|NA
TGCAGTGCTAGAGAGTTAGCAGGGGGCTCCTACGAGCAGTACTTC
CSARELAGGSYEQYF
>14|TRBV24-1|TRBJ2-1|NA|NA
TGTGCCACCAGTGATTTGAGACTTAATAATGAGCAGTTCTTC
CATSDLRLNNEQFF
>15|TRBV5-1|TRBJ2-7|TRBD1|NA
TGCGCCAGCAGCTTATTGGGGACAGGGCCCTACGAGCAGTACTTC
CASSLLGTGPYEQYF
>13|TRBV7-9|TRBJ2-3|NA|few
TGTGCCAGCAGCTTAGGGTCTGAGGATACGCAGTATTTT
CASSLGSEDTQYF
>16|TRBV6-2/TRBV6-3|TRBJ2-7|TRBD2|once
TGTGCCAGCAGTTACGATGTAGCGGGGGTCTCCTACGAGCAGTACTTC
CASSYDVAGVSYEQYF
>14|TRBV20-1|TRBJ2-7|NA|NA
TGCAGTGCTAGAGGCGGGGATAGGTTGTACGAGCAGTACTTC
CSARGGDRLYEQYF
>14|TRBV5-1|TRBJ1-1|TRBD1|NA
TGCGCCAGCAGCTTCTGGACAGGAGAGGATGAAGCTTTCTTT
CASSFWTGEDEAFF
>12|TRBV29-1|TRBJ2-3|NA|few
TGCAGCGCTGGGCTGTCTCAAGATACGCAGTATTTT
CSAGLSQDTQYF
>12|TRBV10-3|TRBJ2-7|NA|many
TGTGCCATCACGGCAGGGGGGCACGAGCAGTACTTC
CAITAGGHEQYF
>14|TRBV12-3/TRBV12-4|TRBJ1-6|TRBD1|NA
TGTGCCAGCAGTCCGGGACAGTACGATTCACCCCTCCACTTT
CASSPGQYDSPLHF
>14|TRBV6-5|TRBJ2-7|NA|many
TGTGCCAGCAGTTACTCGTTACTATCCTACGAGCAGTACTTC
CASSYSLLSYEQYF
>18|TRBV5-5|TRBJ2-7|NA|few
TGTGCCAGCAGCCACACAATCGGGACTTCCCGTAACTCCTACGAGCAGTACTTC
CASSHTIGTSRNSYEQYF
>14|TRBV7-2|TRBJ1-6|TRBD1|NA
TGTGCCAGCAGCCCCCGACAGGGGGGATCACCCCCCCACTTT
CASSPRQGGSPPHF
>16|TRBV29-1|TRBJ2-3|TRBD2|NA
TGCAGCGTTGAAGATCCCGCGGGGGGGCTCGCAGATACGCAGTATTTT
CSVEDPAGGLADTQYF
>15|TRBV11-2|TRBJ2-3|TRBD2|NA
TGTGCCAGCAGCTTCCCGGGGGGGATCACAGATACGCAGTATTTT
CASSFPGGITDTQYF
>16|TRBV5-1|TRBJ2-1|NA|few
TGCGCCAGCAGCTCGGGACTACGGACAGGGTCCTACGAGCAGTTCTTC
CASSSGLRTGSYEQFF
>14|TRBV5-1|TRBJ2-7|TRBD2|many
TGCGCCAGCAGCCGGGGGGATCCTTCCTACGAGCAGTACTTC
CASSRGDPSYEQYF
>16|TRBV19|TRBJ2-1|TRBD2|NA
TGTGCCAGTAGTCCCAGCCGCCTAGCGGTCTACAATGAGCAGTTCTTC
CASSPSRLAVYNEQFF
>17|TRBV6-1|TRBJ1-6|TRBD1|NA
TGTGCCAGCAGTCCTCAGCCCAGGGGGCTGATTTCTTCACCCCTCCACTTT
CASSPQPRGLISSPLHF
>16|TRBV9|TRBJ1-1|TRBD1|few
TGTGCCAGCAGCGTAGGAGCGACAGGGACGGACACTGAAGCTTTCTTT
CASSVGATGTDTEAFF
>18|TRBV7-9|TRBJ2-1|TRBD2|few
TGTGCCAGCAGCTTTACCCTTGTTACTAGCGGGGTGTACAATGAGCAGTTCTTC
CASSFTLVTSGVYNEQFF
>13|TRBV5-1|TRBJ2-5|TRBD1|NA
TGCGCCAGCGCAAACAGGGGCACAAATGAGCAGTACTTC
CASANRGTNEQYF
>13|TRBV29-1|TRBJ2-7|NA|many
TGCAGCGTTGAATTGAACCGAGCCTACGAGCAGTACTTC
CSVELNRAYEQYF
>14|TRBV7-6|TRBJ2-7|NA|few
TGTGCCGGCAGCACATACAGGGACTCCTACGAGCAGTACTTC
CAGSTYRDSYEQYF
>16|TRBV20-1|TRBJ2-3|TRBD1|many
TGCAGTGCTAGGACAGGGACCCCTTCTAGCACAGATACGCAGTATTTT
CSARTGTPSSTDTQYF
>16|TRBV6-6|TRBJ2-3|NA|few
TGTGCCAGCACCGCGAGGTTGGGACTGAGCACAGATACGCAGTATTTT
CASTARLGLSTDTQYF
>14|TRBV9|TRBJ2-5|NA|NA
TGTGCCAGCAGCGTAGGCTCAGGTGGGGAGACCCAGTACTTC
CASSVGSGGETQYF
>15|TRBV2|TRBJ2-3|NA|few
TGTGCCAGCAGCGCGCCCTTTTCTAGCACAGATACGCAGTATTTT
CASSAPFSSTDTQYF
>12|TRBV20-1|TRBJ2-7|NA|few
TGCAGTGCTAACCCGACGAGAGACGAGCAGTACTTC
CSANPTRDEQYF
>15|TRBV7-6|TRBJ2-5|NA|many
TGTGCCAGCAGCTTCTCGGACTCCGGAGGAAAGACCCAGTACTTC
CASSFSDSGGKTQYF
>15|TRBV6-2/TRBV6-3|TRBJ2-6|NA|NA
TGTGCCAGCGCCAGGGGAGATTCTGGGGCCAACGTCCTGACTTTC
CASARGDSGANVLTF